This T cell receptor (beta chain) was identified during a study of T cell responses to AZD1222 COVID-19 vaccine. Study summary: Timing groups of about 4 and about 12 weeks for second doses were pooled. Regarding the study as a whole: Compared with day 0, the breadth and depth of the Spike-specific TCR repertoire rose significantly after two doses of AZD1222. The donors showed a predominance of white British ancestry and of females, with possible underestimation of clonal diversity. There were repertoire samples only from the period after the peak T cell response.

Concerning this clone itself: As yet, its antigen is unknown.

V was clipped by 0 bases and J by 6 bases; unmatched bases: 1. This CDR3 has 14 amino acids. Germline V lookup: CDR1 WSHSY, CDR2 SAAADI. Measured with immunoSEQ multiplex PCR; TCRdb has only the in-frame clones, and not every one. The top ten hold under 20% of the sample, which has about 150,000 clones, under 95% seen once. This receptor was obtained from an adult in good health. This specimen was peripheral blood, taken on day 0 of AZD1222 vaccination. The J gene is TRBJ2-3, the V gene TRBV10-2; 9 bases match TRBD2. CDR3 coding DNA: TGCGCCAGCAGTGAGTCGGCGGGGGGGGATACGCAGTATTTT. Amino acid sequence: CASSESAGGDTQYF.